This T cell receptor (delta chain) came from a study of gamma-delta chains in newborns, infants, children. For the study at large: Microbial exposure reportedly drives polyclonal innate γδ T cell expansion after birth.

Trimming took 4 bases from V and 0 from J; bases not matched to a gene: 15. Germline V CDR1 and CDR2: GEAIGNYY, EKD. CDR3 length: 18 amino acids. TCRdb re-identified clones in the reads via CATT. The table includes some 10,000 delta-chain clones, around 8.2% detected once. The V gene is TRDV2, the J gene TRDJ1, with 8 positions matching TRDD3. The TCR originated in a child who was a newborn, infant or young child, either healthy, febrile or measles-vaccinated (not recorded which). Sequenced material: blood. Written as DNA, the CDR3 is TGTGCCTGTGAGAGTCTACTGGGGGCCGCCCAGTACACCGATAAACTCATCTTT. Protein sequence: CACESLLGAAQYTDKLIF.